This section outlines one TCR beta chain sequence together with its context. The target of this receptor is not known. No per-base quality is available; no much larger clone lies one base away. Sequencing was carried out with an Illumina NovaSeq 6000. Using 5'RACE with constant-segment primers, TCRalpha and TCRbeta cDNA libraries were constructed, with sample barcodes and unique molecular identifiers added in the process. RNA was extracted from every sample with Trizol reagent. Libraries were amplified in two PCR steps, with a second sample barcode and Illumina TruSeq adapters added in the second step. Sequencing of libraries was performed on an Illumina NovaSeq with 2 x 150 bp paired-end reads. The authors' pipeline ran thus. Demultiplexing of reads and collapsing into UMI-guided consensus sequences were performed with migec v1.2.7. Using mixcr v2.1.11, UMI consensuses were aligned to TRA and TRB V and J templates and then assembled into clonotypes. Expanded or contracted clonotypes were those called significant by both edgeR and NoisET, with noise models trained on biological replicates. For edgeR calls, a false discovery rate-adjusted p below 0.01 and a log2 fold-change threshold of 1 were applied. As an exploratory analysis of dynamics, PCA with hierarchical clustering was applied to max-normalized trajectories of the 1000 most abundant clonotypes. Each responding clone was given a CD4 or CD8 phenotype based on the CD4+ and CD8+ repertoires, which had been sequenced separately. TCRdb ran its own pipeline on the public reads, namely fastp trimming at Q25 and MiXCR clone calling, and kept in-frame beta chains. Rows matching on CDR3 protein sequence are summarized as one entry with the most common DNA and genes. TCRdb's processing, not the study's, gives the V and J calls here. Across this sample there are 350,000 to 450,000 distinct CDR3 sequences, with 28% seen only once. The top ten clones comprise approximately 15% of the sample.

These data belong to a study of T-cell memory formation after mild COVID-19 (dated by TCRdb to the early 2020s). The study in broad terms: Most TCR sequence clusters were specific to one of the two donors. The cohort was made up of two young adult volunteers, one female and one male, who were previously healthy. T-cell clones expanding and contracting after mild COVID-19 in two donors were tracked by longitudinal TCRalpha and TCRbeta repertoire sequencing. Results the study describes overall, beyond this receptor: From day 15 to 85, contracting clones showed balanced CD4/CD8 phenotypes, whereas a second wave of clones that expanded from day 15 to 37 leaned towards CD4+. SARS-CoV-2 specificity of the second-wave clones peaking on day 37 was not confirmed. The study included only a couple of mild cases, and larger cohorts that include severe cases with pre-infection samples were judged to be necessary. Some responding clones were found in pre-infection memory, which suggests that pre-existing cross-reactive memory T cells took part in the SARS-CoV-2 response. Contracting CD4+ clones appeared mostly in the CM and EM memory subsets, whereas CD8+ clones were enriched in EMRA.

Trimming at the junction amounts to 2 bases on V and 0 bases on J, and the germline ends lie 7 bases apart. Sequences SQVTM (CDR1) and ANQGSEA (CDR2) are obtained from the germline V gene. Reading from cysteine to phenylalanine, the CDR3 counts 13 amino acids. Solely the CDR3 DNA is kept, with 39 bases framed from the first base. Ficoll-Paque density gradient centrifugation was used to isolate PBMCs. The sequence derives from an adult woman who had mild COVID-19 (a few samples of this study predate the infection). The sample titles of this study are shuffled in the database, so cell type and time point are left out; the donor was told from shared clones. The rearrangement combines TRBV29-1 with TRBJ1-1; the D gene remains uncertain. The sequenced sample was PBMCs or a T cell subset sorted from them (not recorded which). The DNA is as follows: TGCAGCGTTGAAAGTCTCCTGAACACTGAAGCTTTCTTT. The translation is CSVESLLNTEAFF.